One sample yielded the 10 T cell receptor beta chains listed below, sequenced in a study of spatial heterogeneity in lung cancer. The antigens of these receptors remain unknown. Points from the study as a whole: In tumors, expanded intratumoral alpha and beta TCR counts tracked mutation counts.

Each CDR3 protein is one row after TCRdb ran MiXCR on the 5' RACE reads. The sample yields fewer than 20,000 distinct CDR3 sequences, almost 6% seen once. Indicated time point: sample taken at primary tumor resection. The source material was lung tumor tissue, sampled at surgery. The receptors here all came from a female donor with early-stage non-small cell lung cancer.

This clonotype occurred many times. This beta chain was picked up by a library intended for alpha chains and is off target, so its count carries little meaning. The DNA of the CDR3 is TGTGCCAGCAGTTTATTTAGGACTAATGAGCAGTTCTTC. As protein: CASSLFRTNEQFF. This sequence joins TRBV27 and TRBJ2-1, with a weak D call TRBD2 (5 bases). The germline CDR1 and CDR2 sequences are MNHEY and SMNVEV (reference sequence). The V end was cut by 1 base, the J end by 7 bases, with 8 bases between. CDR3 size: 13 residues.

This clonotype was seen a handful of times. This beta chain lies outside the target of a library built for alpha chains; its clone size means little. V usage is TRBV18 and J usage is TRBJ1-1; D ambiguous. The germline V and J ends were trimmed by 3 bases and 4 bases, with 3 bases remaining between them. CDR3 length: 11 amino acids. CDR1 KGHSH and CDR2 LQKENI come from the germline V gene. CDR3 sequence: CASSPSTEAFF. CDR3 DNA sequence: TGTGCCAGCTCACCGTCCACTGAAGCTTTCTTT. Combining the CDR3 with reference TRBV18 and TRBJ1-1 gives the whole variable domain NAGVMQNPRHLVRRRGQEARLRCSPMKGHSHVYWYRQLPEEGLKFMVYLQKENIIDESGMPKERFSAEFPKEGPSILRIQQVVRGDSAAYFCASSPSTEAFFGQGTRLTVV.

This clonotype has ten or more counts. Within a library made for alpha chains, this beta chain is off target, and its count is uninformative. The gene calls are TRBV7-9 and TRBJ2-1; D call uncertain. Trimming took 5 bases from V and 7 from J, leaving 6 bases between them. Germline CDR1 SEHNR, CDR2 FQNEAQ (reference sequence). The CDR3 runs to 11 residues. CDR3: CASSPRNEQFF. The CDR3 nucleotides read TGTGCCAGCAGCCCACGGAATGAGCAGTTCTTC.

This clonotype was found many times. For a library built for alpha chains, this beta chain is a stray read; little rests on its size. The chain is built from TRBV6-5 and TRBJ2-7; D is possibly TRBD1 or TRBD2 (5 bases each). Trimming cost V 10 bases and J 7 bases, with 17 bases left between them. This CDR3 has 12 residues. The germline V gene has CDR1 MNHEY and CDR2 SVGAGI. CDR3 nucleotide sequence: TGTGCCACCCGGGACCCCGGGCGGGAGCAGTACTTC. It yields the protein CATRDPGREQYF.

The sample holds many counts of this clonotype. This beta chain came through as a stray read in a library set up for alpha chains, and its size says little. The chain carries TRBV30 and TRBJ2-1; D uncertain. V was trimmed by 0 bases and J by 0 bases, leaving 3 bases between them. Germline V gene lookup returns CDR1 GTSNPN and CDR2 SVGIG (reference sequence). The CDR3 extends over 13 amino acids. Written as DNA, the CDR3 is TGTGCCTGGAGTGTGAACTCCTACAATGAGCAGTTCTTC. It specifies CAWSVNSYNEQFF.

As to this clonotype: As an off-target read in a library built for alpha chains, this beta chain has a frequency of little significance. The rearrangement links TRBV7-8 to TRBJ2-7; 10 bases match TRBD1. CDR3 length: 16 amino acids. In germline, CDR1 is SGHVS, CDR2 FQNEAQ. V gave up 5 bases and J gave up 6 bases; unmatched junction bases: 13. The CDR3 sequence is CASSHTEGTGVGEQYF. For the CDR3, the DNA is TGTGCCAGCAGCCATACCGAAGGGACAGGGGTTGGCGAGCAGTACTTC.

This clonotype was seen at least ten times. This beta chain is an off-target read within a library intended for alpha chains, so its frequency means little. The chain combines TRBV2 with TRBJ2-5, with D uncertain. This CDR3 has 11 residues. Deletions cut 6 bases from V and 4 bases from J, with 6 bases between. The germline CDR1 and CDR2 sequences are SNHLY and FYNNEI. Written as DNA, the CDR3 is TGTGCCAGCAGGTATCGAGAGACCCAGTACTTC. It encodes CASRYRETQYF.

This clonotype was detected ten times or more. Being off target in a library aimed at alpha chains, this beta chain has a size of little meaning. The chain employs TRBV20-1 and TRBJ1-6; TRBD1 is a possible D gene (5 bases). With 3 bases removed from V and 10 bases from J, the gap between germline ends came to 16 bases. The CDR3 spans 14 residues. Germline V gene lookup returns CDR1 DFQATT and CDR2 SNEGSKA (reference sequence). This CDR3 reads CSASPGSENSPLHF. DNA for the CDR3: TGCAGTGCTAGCCCAGGGTCGGAGAACTCACCCCTCCACTTT.

The table lists this clonotype with many counts. This beta chain came through as a stray read in a library set up for alpha chains, and its size says little. The rearrangement joins TRBV28 to TRBJ2-4, with 7 bases that match TRBD2. Germline CDR1 MDHEN, CDR2 SYDVKM. Trimming took 2 bases from V and 0 from J; bases not matched to a gene: 10. The CDR3 is 18 residues long. The DNA of the CDR3 is TGTGCCAGCAGTTTAGCGGGAATGGGAGGGTTAGCCAAAAACATTCAGTACTTC. Its protein is CASSLAGMGGLAKNIQYF.

This clonotype was recorded many times. This beta chain lies outside the target of a library built for alpha chains; its clone size means little. The chain has TRBV7-9 and TRBJ1-1; no reliable D call. Germline assignment: CDR1 SEHNR and CDR2 FQNEAQ (reference sequence). V was clipped by 3 bases and J by 7 bases, with 18 bases between them. The length of the CDR3 is 15 residues. CDR3 loop: CASSLGLRSSSEAFF. Here the CDR3 DNA reads TGTGCCAGCAGCTTGGGTCTACGCTCCTCGAGTGAAGCTTTCTTT.